A selection of T cell receptor beta chains follows, all from one sample in a study of blood T cell repertoires in COVID-19. Sequencing was performed with immunoSEQ multiplex PCR; in TCRdb, only in-frame clones are kept and a portion is missing. The table shows 110,000 to 150,000 clones, with about nine tenths occurring only once. Material for sequencing was PBMCs or T cells enriched from blood (not recorded which). The receptors here all came from a man in his fifties who had recovered from COVID-19. CDR3s include the opening cysteine and the closing phenylalanine or tryptophan. The order of the fields is CDR3 protein, CDR3 DNA, clone size, J gene, V gene, D gene. D genes are given only for firm matches. Expanded clones are given a class, and other clones once, few, many or no size at all.

CDR3: CASSQAATNEKLFF
DNA: TGTGCCAGCAGCCAGGCCGCAACTAATGAAAAACTGTTTTTT
size: .
J: TRBJ1-4
V: TRBV3-1/TRBV3-2
D: .

CDR3: CASSQGEPLEQYF
DNA: TGCGCCAGCAGCCAAGGGGAGCCGCTCGAGCAGTACTTC
size: few
J: TRBJ2-7
V: TRBV4-1
D: .

CDR3: CASRRDEQFF
DNA: TGTGCCAGCAGGAGAGATGAGCAGTTCTTC
size: .
J: TRBJ2-1
V: TRBV6-4
D: .

CDR3: CASSLVAGADGYTF
DNA: TGTGCCAGCAGTTTAGTCGCAGGGGCGGATGGCTACACCTTC
size: .
J: TRBJ1-2
V: TRBV27
D: .

CDR3: CASSFGDRGSRYTF
DNA: TGTGCCAGCAGTTTTGGGGACAGGGGAAGTCGCTACACCTTC
size: .
J: TRBJ1-2
V: TRBV27
D: TRBD1

CDR3: CATSKSGTGNEKLFF
DNA: TGTGCCACCTCGAAATCCGGGACAGGCAATGAAAAACTGTTTTTT
size: .
J: TRBJ1-4
V: TRBV6-5
D: TRBD1

CDR3: CASSLYWGGEKLFF
DNA: TGTGCCAGCAGCTTATATTGGGGAGGGGAAAAACTGTTTTTT
size: .
J: TRBJ1-4
V: TRBV7-2
D: .

CDR3: CASRERQLVNTEAFF
DNA: TGTGCCAGTAGGGAGAGACAGTTGGTGAACACTGAAGCTTTCTTT
size: .
J: TRBJ1-1
V: TRBV19
D: .

CDR3: CASSLGGAEAFF
DNA: TGTGCCAGCAGCTTAGGGGGCGCTGAAGCTTTCTTT
size: .
J: TRBJ1-1
V: TRBV7-9
D: .

CDR3: CASSSGGPDTQYF
DNA: TGTGCCAGTAGCTCCGGGGGACCTGATACGCAGTATTTT
size: .
J: TRBJ2-3
V: TRBV19
D: .

CDR3: CASSRRGGSYNEQFF
DNA: TGTGCCAGCAGCCGACGAGGCGGTTCCTACAATGAGCAGTTCTTC
size: once
J: TRBJ2-1
V: TRBV5-4
D: .

CDR3: CASSATSGGALMYF
DNA: TGTGCCAGCAGTGCGACTAGCGGGGGGGCTCTGATGTACTTC
size: .
J: TRBJ2-5
V: TRBV27
D: TRBD2

CDR3: CASSPGFSNQPQHF
DNA: TGTGCCAGCAGTCCAGGGTTTAGCAATCAGCCCCAGCATTTT
size: .
J: TRBJ1-5
V: TRBV6-5
D: .

CDR3: CASSSVPGTGSYGYTF
DNA: TGTGCCAGCAGTTCCGTACCGGGGACAGGGAGCTATGGCTACACCTTC
size: once
J: TRBJ1-2
V: TRBV28
D: TRBD1

CDR3: CATSDPSGRLNNEQFF
DNA: TGTGCCACCAGTGACCCTAGCGGGAGGCTTAACAATGAGCAGTTCTTC
size: .
J: TRBJ2-1
V: TRBV24-1
D: TRBD2

CDR3: CASSLGGLNTIYF
DNA: TGTGCCAGCAGCTTGGGGGGGCTCAACACCATATATTTT
size: few
J: TRBJ1-3
V: TRBV11-2
D: .

CDR3: CASSFQAGAEKLFF
DNA: TGTGCCAGCAGTTTTCAGGCAGGCGCTGAAAAACTGTTTTTT
size: few
J: TRBJ1-4
V: TRBV2
D: .

CDR3: CSVELAGDSYEQYF
DNA: TGCAGCGTTGAACTAGCGGGAGACTCCTACGAGCAGTACTTC
size: .
J: TRBJ2-7
V: TRBV29-1
D: TRBD2

CDR3: CAAGGTGYGYTF
DNA: TGTGCCGCAGGGGGAACTGGCTATGGCTACACCTTC
size: .
J: TRBJ1-2
V: TRBV3-1/TRBV3-2
D: TRBD1

CDR3: CASSEFSSGGDTQYF
DNA: TGTGCCAGCAGCGAATTCTCCTCCGGGGGGGATACGCAGTATTTT
size: once
J: TRBJ2-3
V: TRBV9
D: TRBD2

CDR3: CASSYSTGGVYEQFF
DNA: TGTGCCAGCAGTTACTCCACAGGGGGCGTCTATGAGCAGTTCTTC
size: .
J: TRBJ2-1
V: TRBV6-6
D: TRBD1

CDR3: CASSLEPQEETQYF
DNA: TGTGCCAGCAGCTTAGAGCCCCAGGAAGAGACCCAGTACTTC
size: .
J: TRBJ2-5
V: TRBV7-8
D: .

CDR3: CASSIELNSPLHF
DNA: TGTGCCAGTAGTATAGAACTTAATTCACCCCTCCACTTT
size: .
J: TRBJ1-6
V: TRBV19
D: .

CDR3: CATSDSSGRKRTGELFF
DNA: TGTGCCACCAGTGATTCGAGCGGGAGGAAGAGGACCGGGGAGCTGTTTTTT
size: few
J: TRBJ2-2
V: TRBV24-1
D: TRBD2

CDR3: CASSLDTSGIDSYNEQFF
DNA: TGTGCCAGCAGCTTAGATACTAGCGGAATCGACTCCTACAATGAGCAGTTCTTC
size: .
J: TRBJ2-1
V: TRBV11-3
D: TRBD2

CDR3: CASSVGRGTYNEQFF
DNA: TGCGCCAGCAGTGTGGGGCGGGGGACCTACAATGAGCAGTTCTTC
size: .
J: TRBJ2-1
V: TRBV4-3
D: TRBD2

CDR3: CASSVVPTGGDAFF
DNA: TGTGCCAGCAGCGTAGTCCCGACAGGGGGGGACGCTTTCTTT
size: few
J: TRBJ1-1
V: TRBV9
D: TRBD1

CDR3: CASSQVPRTSGRISGYNEQFF
DNA: TGTGCCAGCAGCCAAGTCCCCAGGACTAGCGGGAGAATTTCGGGGTACAATGAGCAGTTCTTC
size: .
J: TRBJ2-1
V: TRBV3-1/TRBV3-2
D: TRBD2

CDR3: CASSVGQNNQPQHF
DNA: TGTGCCAGCAGCGTAGGGCAGAACAATCAGCCCCAGCATTTT
size: .
J: TRBJ1-5
V: TRBV9
D: .